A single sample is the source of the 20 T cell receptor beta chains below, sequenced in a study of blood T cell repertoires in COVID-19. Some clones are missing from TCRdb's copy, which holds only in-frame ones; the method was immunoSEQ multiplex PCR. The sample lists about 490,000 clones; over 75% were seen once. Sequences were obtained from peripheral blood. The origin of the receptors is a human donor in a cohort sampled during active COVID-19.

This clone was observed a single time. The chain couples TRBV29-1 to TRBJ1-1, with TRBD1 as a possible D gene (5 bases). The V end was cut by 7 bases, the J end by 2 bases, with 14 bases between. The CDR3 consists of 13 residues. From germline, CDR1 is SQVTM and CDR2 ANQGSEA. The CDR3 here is CSGDQGINTEAFF. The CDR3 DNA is TGCAGCGGGGATCAGGGCATTAACACTGAAGCTTTCTTT.

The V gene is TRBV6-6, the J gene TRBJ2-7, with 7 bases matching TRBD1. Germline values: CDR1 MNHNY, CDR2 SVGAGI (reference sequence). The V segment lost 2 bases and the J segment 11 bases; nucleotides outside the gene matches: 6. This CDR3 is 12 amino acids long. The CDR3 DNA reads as TGTGCCAGCAGTTACCTGGGACAGACGAAGTACTTC. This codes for CASSYLGQTKYF.

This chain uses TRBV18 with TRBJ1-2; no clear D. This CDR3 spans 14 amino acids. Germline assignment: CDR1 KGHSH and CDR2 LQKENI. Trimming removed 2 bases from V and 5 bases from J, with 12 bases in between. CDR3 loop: CASSPVPEQYGYTF. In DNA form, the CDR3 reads TGTGCCAGCTCACCAGTGCCAGAACAATATGGCTACACCTTC.

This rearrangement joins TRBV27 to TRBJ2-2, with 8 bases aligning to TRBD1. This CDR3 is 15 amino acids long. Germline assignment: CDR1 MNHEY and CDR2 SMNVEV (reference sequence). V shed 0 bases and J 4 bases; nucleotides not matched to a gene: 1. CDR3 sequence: CASSLSTGGTGELFF. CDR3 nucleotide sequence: TGTGCCAGCAGTTTATCCACAGGGGGCACCGGGGAGCTGTTTTTT.

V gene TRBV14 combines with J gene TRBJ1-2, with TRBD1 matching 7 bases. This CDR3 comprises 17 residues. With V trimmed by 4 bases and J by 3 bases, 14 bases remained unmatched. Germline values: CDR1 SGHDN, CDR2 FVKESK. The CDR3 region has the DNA TGTGCCAGCAGCCCCTCTACATCCCCCACAGGGGACTATGGCTACACCTTC. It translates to CASSPSTSPTGDYGYTF.

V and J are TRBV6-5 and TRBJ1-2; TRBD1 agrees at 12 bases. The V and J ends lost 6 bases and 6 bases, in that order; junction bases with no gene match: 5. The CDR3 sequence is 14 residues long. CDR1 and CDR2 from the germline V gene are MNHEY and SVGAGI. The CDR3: CASSRDRGLNGYTF. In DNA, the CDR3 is TGTGCCAGCAGCCGGGACAGGGGGCTGAATGGCTACACCTTC.

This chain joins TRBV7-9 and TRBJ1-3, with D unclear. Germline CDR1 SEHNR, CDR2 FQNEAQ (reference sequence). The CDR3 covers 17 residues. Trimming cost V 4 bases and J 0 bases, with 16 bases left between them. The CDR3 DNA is TGTGCCAGCAGCTCCGATTATCCGAGCCGCTCTGGAAACACCATATATTTT. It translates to CASSSDYPSRSGNTIYF.

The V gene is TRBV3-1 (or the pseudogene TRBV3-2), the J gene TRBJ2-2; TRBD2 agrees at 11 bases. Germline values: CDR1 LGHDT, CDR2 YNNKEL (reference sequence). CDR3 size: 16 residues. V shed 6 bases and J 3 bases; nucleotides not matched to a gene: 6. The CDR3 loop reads CASSRRLAGYTGELFF. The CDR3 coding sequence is TGTGCCAGCAGTCGCCGACTAGCGGGATACACCGGGGAGCTGTTTTTT.

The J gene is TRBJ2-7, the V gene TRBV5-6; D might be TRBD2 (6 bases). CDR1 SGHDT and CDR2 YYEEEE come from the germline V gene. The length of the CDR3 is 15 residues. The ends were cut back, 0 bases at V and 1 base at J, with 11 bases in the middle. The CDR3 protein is CASSLAGSGSYEQYF. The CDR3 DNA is TGTGCCAGCAGCTTGGCCGGTAGCGGATCCTACGAGCAGTACTTC.

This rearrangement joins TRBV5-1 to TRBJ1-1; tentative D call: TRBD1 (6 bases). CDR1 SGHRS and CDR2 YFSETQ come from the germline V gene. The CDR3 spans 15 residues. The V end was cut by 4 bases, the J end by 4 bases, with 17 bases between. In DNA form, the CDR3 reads TGCGCCAGCAGCGGTAATACAGGGAGAGTCACTGAAGCTTTCTTT. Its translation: CASSGNTGRVTEAFF.

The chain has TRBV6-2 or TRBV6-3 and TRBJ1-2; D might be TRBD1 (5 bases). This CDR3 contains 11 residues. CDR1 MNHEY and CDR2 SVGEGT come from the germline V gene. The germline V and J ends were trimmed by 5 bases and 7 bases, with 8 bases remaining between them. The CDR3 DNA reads TGTGCCAGCAGTCACGGGGGTGGCTACACCTTC. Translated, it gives CASSHGGGYTF.

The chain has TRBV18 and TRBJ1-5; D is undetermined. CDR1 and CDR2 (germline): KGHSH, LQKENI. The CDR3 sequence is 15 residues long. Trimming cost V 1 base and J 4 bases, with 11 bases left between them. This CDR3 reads CASSPQSNRNQPQHF. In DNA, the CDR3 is TGTGCCAGCTCACCACAAAGTAACAGAAATCAGCCCCAGCATTTT.

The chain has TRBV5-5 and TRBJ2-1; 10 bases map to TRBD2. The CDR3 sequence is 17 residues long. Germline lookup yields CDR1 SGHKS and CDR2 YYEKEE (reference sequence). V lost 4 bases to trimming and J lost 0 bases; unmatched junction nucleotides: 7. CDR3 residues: CASSHGTSASSYNEQFF. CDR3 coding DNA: TGTGCCAGCAGCCACGGGACTAGCGCGAGCTCCTACAATGAGCAGTTCTTC.

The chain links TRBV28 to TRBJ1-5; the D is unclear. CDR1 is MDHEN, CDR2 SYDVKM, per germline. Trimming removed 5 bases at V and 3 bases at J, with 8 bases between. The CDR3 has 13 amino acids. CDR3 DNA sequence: TGTGCCAGCAGTACAGCAGACAATCAGCCCCAGCATTTT. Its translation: CASSTADNQPQHF.

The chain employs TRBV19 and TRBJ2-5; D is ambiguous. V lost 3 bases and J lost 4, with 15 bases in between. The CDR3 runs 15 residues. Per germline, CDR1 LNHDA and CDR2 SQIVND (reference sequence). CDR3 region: CASSIQNVRGETQYF. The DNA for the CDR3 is TGTGCCAGTAGTATCCAAAACGTTCGCGGAGAGACCCAGTACTTC.

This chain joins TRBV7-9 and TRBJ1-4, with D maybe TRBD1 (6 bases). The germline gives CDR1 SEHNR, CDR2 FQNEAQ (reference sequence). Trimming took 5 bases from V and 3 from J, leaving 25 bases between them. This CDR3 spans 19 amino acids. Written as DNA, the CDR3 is TGTGCCAGCAGCCAATGGCGGGGGCAGGGCATCCAGTCTAATGAAAAACTGTTTTTT. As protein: CASSQWRGQGIQSNEKLFF.

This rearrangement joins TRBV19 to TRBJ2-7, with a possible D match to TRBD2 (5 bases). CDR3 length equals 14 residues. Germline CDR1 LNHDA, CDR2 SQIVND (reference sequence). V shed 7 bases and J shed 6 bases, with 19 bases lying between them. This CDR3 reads CASTQTIRSGEQYF. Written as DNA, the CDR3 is TGTGCCAGTACCCAGACTATTCGCTCCGGCGAGCAGTACTTC.

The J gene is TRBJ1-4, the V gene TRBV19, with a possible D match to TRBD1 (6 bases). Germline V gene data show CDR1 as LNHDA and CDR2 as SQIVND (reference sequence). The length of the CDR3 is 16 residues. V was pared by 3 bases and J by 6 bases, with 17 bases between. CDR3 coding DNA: TGTGCCAGTAGTATGGGCGGTCGGACAGACTATGAAAAACTGTTTTTT. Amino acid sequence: CASSMGGRTDYEKLFF.

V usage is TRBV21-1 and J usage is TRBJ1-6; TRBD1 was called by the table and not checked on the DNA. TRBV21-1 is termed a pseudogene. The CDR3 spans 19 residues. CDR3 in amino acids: CASSKGRGTGSPYNSPLHF. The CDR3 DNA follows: TGTGCCAGCAGCAAAGGGCGGGGGACAGGGTCCCCCTATAATTCACCCCTCCACTTT.

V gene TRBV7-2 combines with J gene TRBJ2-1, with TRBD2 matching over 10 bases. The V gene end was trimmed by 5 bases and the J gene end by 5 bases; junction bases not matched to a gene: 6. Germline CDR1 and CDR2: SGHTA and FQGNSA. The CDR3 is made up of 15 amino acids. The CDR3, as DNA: TGTGCCAGCAGCACCTGGACTAGCGGTAACAATGAGCAGTTCTTC. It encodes CASSTWTSGNNEQFF.